Each of the 17 T cell receptor beta chains below was sequenced from the same sample in a study of T cells expressing NK-cell markers (dated by TCRdb to 2018 to 2020). Library method: 5' RACE. For sequencing, an Illumina HiSeq 2000 was employed. After reprocessing by TCRdb, each CDR3 protein sequence is one entry, and no DNA is given. This sample's table has entries for over 150,000 distinct CDR3 sequences. The ten largest clonotypes hold 20% of the sample. Sequenced input: blood T cells: a sorted CD56 or NKG2C T cell subset, CD4+ or CD8+ T cells, or bulk PBMC T cells (not recorded which). The source of these receptors is a man aged 18-69 years in good health.

The chain links TRBV1 to TRBJ2-7; TCRdb lists TRBD2, though no DNA is available to test this call. TRBV1 is noted as a pseudogene. The CDR3 covers 17 residues. This chain's CDR3 is CTSSQGERGSSPYEQYF.

The chain uses TRBV29-1 and TRBJ1-2; absent DNA, TCRdb's TRBD1 call cannot be checked. CDR3 length: 13 amino acids. Looked up from germline, CDR1 is SQVTM and CDR2 is ANQGSEA. The CDR3 region is CSTATGSTYGYTF.

J is TRBJ2-1 and V is TRBV13; TCRdb gives TRBD1 as the D gene, but with no DNA this cannot be confirmed. Germline CDR1 and CDR2: PRHDT and FYEKMQ (reference sequence). The CDR3 consists of 16 residues. CDR3 region: CASSLARGASYNEQFF.

The J gene is TRBJ2-7, the V gene TRBV10-3; there is no DNA to check the TCRdb D call of TRBD2. The length of the CDR3 is 15 residues. Germline V lookup: CDR1 ENHRY, CDR2 SYGVKD. This chain's CDR3 is CAISEPSGGAYEQYF.

This chain joins TRBV20-1 and TRBJ1-6; lacking DNA, the TRBD1 call made by TCRdb goes unchecked. The CDR3 runs 17 residues. Germline lookup yields CDR1 DFQATT and CDR2 SNEGSKA (reference sequence). The CDR3 here is CSAADPGQGQDNSPLHF.

V usage is TRBV6-5 and J usage is TRBJ2-7; the TCRdb D gene call, TRBD1, has no DNA to confirm it. CDR1 and CDR2 (germline): MNHEY, SVGAGI. The CDR3 is 16 amino acids. CDR3 amino acids: CASSYLTGTGSYEQYF.

J is TRBJ2-3 and V is TRBV12-3 or TRBV12-4; as DNA is missing, the TRBD2 call by TCRdb cannot be tested. This CDR3 contains 14 residues. Here the CDR3 reads CASRGAGGADTQYF.

The chain employs TRBV5-4 and TRBJ2-1. Germline CDR1 SGHNT, CDR2 YYREEE (reference sequence). The CDR3 contains 14 residues. CDR3 sequence reads: CASSRMIGFNEQFF.

V gene TRBV29-1 combines with J gene TRBJ2-3; TCRdb returns TRBD2, unconfirmable since there is no DNA. The CDR3 spans 14 residues. From germline, CDR1 is SQVTM and CDR2 ANQGSEA. CDR3 protein: CSVSGGVRTDTQYF.

The chain recombines TRBV10-3 with TRBJ2-5; there is no DNA to check the TCRdb D call of TRBD1. The CDR3 totals 14 residues. Germline CDR1 is ENHRY and CDR2 is SYGVKD. The CDR3 sequence is CATSENRPRETQYF.

The CDR3 region is CASSLRDRGRNIQYF. The V call is TRBV12-3 or TRBV12-4, the J call TRBJ2-4; TCRdb outputs TRBD1, but without DNA this stays unchecked. This CDR3 is 15 amino acids long.

Here the CDR3 reads CAGPFRGTEAFF. The gene calls are TRBV6-5 and TRBJ1-1; TCRdb indicates TRBD1, and absent DNA this call remains unverified. Germline V gene data show CDR1 as MNHEY and CDR2 as SVGAGI. The CDR3 runs 12 residues.

The chain links TRBV6-1 to TRBJ2-3; the D call of TRBD2 rests on TCRdb alone, since no DNA is present to check it. This CDR3 is 13 amino acids long. CDR1 is MNHNS and CDR2 is SASEGT in the germline V gene. This CDR3 is CASGGRGADTQYF.

CDR3 protein: CASSSNPGENTGELFF. The chain recombines TRBV5-1 with TRBJ2-2; without DNA, the TCRdb call of TRBD1 cannot be checked. The CDR3 loop spans 16 amino acids. Germline values: CDR1 SGHRS, CDR2 YFSETQ.

This chain joins TRBV27 and TRBJ2-5; checking the TCRdb D call of TRBD1 is not possible without DNA. This CDR3 comprises 15 residues. Germline V gene sequence: CDR1 MNHEY, CDR2 SMNVEV (reference sequence). CDR3 protein: CASSREGRGRETQYF.

This chain joins TRBV4-1 and TRBJ2-2; the D call from TCRdb, TRBD1, cannot be confirmed without DNA. This CDR3 region has 15 residues. CDR1 and CDR2 (germline): MGHRA, YSYEKL. Here the CDR3 reads CASSGQGAGTGELFF.

CDR3 protein: CASSTGGTGGIRQQYF. The chain is built from TRBV13 and TRBJ2-7; without DNA, the TCRdb call of TRBD1 cannot be checked. The V gene's germline CDR1 is PRHDT and CDR2 FYEKMQ (reference sequence). The CDR3 length is 16 residues. The variable domain in full, completed from reference TRBV13 and TRBJ2-7, reads AAGVIQSPRHLIKEKRETATLKCYPIPRHDTVYWYQQGPGQDPQFLISFYEKMQSDKGSIPDRFSAQQFSDYHSELNMSSLELGDSALYFCASSTGGTGGIRQQYFGPGTRLTVT.